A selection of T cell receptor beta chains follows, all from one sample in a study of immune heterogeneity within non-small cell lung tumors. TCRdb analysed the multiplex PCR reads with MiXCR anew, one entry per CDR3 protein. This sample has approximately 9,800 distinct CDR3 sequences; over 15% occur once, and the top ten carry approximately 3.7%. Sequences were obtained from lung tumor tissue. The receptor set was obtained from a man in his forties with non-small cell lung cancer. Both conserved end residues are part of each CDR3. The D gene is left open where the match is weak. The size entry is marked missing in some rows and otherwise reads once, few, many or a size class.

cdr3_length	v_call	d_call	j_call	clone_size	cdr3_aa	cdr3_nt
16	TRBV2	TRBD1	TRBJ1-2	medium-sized	CARGTLHRDSNYGYTF	TGTGCCAGGGGGACATTGCACCGGGACAGCAACTATGGCTACACCTTC
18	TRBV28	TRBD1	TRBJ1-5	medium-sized	CASTTGAGGVLSNQPQHF	TGTGCCAGCACCACTGGGGCAGGGGGAGTGTTGAGCAATCAGCCCCAGCATTTT
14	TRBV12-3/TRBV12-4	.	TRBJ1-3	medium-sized	CASSFGSDGNTIYF	TGTGCCAGCAGTTTTGGGTCAGATGGAAACACCATATATTTT
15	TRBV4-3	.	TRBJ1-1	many	CASSQDLAVEGVAFF	TGCGCCAGCAGCCAAGATCTTGCGGTTGAAGGGGTAGCTTTCTTT
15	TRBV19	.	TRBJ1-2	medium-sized	CASTQGEGQYYGYTF	TGTGCCAGTACCCAAGGGGAGGGACAATACTATGGCTACACCTTC
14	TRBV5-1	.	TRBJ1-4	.	CASSLGQGCQKLFF	TGCGCCAGCAGCTTGGGGCAGGGATGTCAAAAACTGTTTTTT
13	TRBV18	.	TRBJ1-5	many	CASSPLPIQPQHF	TGTGCCAGCTCACCACTGCCAATCCAGCCCCAGCATTTT
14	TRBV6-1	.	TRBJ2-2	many	CASRHRTGPGELFF	TGTGCCAGCAGGCACAGAACAGGTCCCGGGGAGCTGTTTTTT
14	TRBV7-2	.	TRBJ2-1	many	CASSPGGKLDSEFF	TGTGCCAGCAGCCCGGGCGGGAAGCTGGATTCGGAGTTCTTC
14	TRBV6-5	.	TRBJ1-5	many	CASSYSGIDQPQHF	TGTGCCAGCAGTTACTCAGGGATCGATCAGCCCCAGCATTTT
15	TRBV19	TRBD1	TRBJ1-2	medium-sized	CASRNLQGGIYGYTF	TGTGCCAGTCGCAACCTCCAGGGGGGCATCTATGGCTACACCTTC
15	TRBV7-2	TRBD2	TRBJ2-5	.	CASSPTITSGGAQYF	TGTGCCAGCAGCCCAACCATAACTAGCGGGGGGGCCCAGTACTTC
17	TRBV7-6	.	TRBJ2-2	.	CASSLALAEYNTGELFF	TGTGCCAGCAGCTTAGCGTTGGCGGAATATAACACCGGGGAGCTGTTTTTT
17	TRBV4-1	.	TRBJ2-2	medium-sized	CASSQGGIYTNTGELFF	TGCGCCAGCAGCCAAGGGGGCATTTACACGAACACCGGGGAGCTGTTTTTT
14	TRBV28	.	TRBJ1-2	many	CASKGNLDPYGYTF	TGTGCCAGCAAAGGAAACCTAGATCCCTATGGCTACACCTTC
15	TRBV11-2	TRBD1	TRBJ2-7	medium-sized	CASSPIRQGAYEQYF	TGTGCCAGCAGCCCAATTCGACAGGGGGCCTACGAGCAGTACTTC
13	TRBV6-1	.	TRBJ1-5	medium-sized	CASSGDGNQPQHF	TGTGCCAGCAGTGGGGACGGCAATCAGCCCCAGCATTTT
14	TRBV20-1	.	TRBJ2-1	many	CSAGGLNKNNEQFF	TGCAGTGCTGGGGGACTCAATAAAAACAATGAGCAGTTCTTC
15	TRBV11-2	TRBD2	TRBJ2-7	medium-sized	CASSLRLAGHYEQYF	TGTGCCAGCAGCCTCCGACTAGCGGGGCACTACGAGCAGTACTTC
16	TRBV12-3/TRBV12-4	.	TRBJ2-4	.	CASSLAAREFKNIQYF	TGTGCCAGCAGCCTCGCTGCCAGGGAGTTCAAAAACATTCAGTACTTC
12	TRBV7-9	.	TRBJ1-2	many	CASIYTAGGYTF	TGTGCCAGCATTTATACCGCGGGGGGCTACACCTTC
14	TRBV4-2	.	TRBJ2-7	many	CASSLGGGAYEQYF	TGTGCCAGCAGCCTGGGGGGAGGAGCCTACGAGCAGTACTTC
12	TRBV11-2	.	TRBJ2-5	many	CASSTLWETQYF	TGTGCCAGCAGCACCCTGTGGGAGACCCAGTACTTC
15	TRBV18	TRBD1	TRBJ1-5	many	CASSADRGGNQPQHF	TGTGCCAGCTCAGCGGACAGGGGAGGCAATCAGCCCCAGCATTTT
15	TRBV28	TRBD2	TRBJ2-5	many	CASSFPPGGEETQYF	TGTGCCAGCAGTTTCCCGCCGGGGGGGGAGGAGACCCAGTACTTC
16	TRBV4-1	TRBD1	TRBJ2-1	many	CASSQDWQGARNEQFF	TGCGCCAGCAGCCAAGACTGGCAGGGGGCGCGCAATGAGCAGTTCTTC
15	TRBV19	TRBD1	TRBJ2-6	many	CASSTGGSGANVLTF	TGTGCCAGTAGTACAGGGGGCTCTGGGGCCAACGTCCTGACTTTC
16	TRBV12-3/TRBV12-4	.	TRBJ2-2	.	CASSPGERRGTVELFF	TGTGCCAGCAGTCCGGGAGAGCGACGCGGCACCGTGGAGCTGTTTTTT
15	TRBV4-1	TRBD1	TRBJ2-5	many	CASSQEVTGEETQYF	TGCGCCAGCAGCCAAGAAGTTACAGGGGAAGAGACCCAGTACTTC
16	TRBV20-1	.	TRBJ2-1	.	CSAPPRRGSSYNEQFF	TGCAGTGCGCCCCCCCGTAGGGGGAGCAGTTACAATGAGCAGTTCTTC
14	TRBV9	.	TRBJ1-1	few	CASSPNSGDTEAFF	TGTGCCAGCAGCCCGAACTCAGGGGACACTGAAGCTTTCTTT
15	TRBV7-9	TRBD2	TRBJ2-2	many	CASRPSGGNTGELFF	TGTGCCAGCAGACCTAGCGGGGGGAACACCGGGGAGCTGTTTTTT
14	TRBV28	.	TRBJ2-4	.	CARSESLVRNIQYF	TGTGCCAGAAGTGAAAGTTTGGTCAGAAACATTCAGTACTTC
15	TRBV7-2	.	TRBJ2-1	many	CASSLRGEAVSEQFF	TGTGCCAGCAGCTTACGGGGTGAGGCGGTTAGTGAGCAGTTCTTC
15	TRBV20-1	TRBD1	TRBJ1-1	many	CSARAPDRGNTEAFF	TGCAGTGCTAGAGCTCCGGACAGGGGGAACACTGAAGCTTTCTTT
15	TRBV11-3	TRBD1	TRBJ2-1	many	CASSMGQDTYNEQFF	TGTGCCAGCAGCATGGGACAGGACACTTACAATGAGCAGTTCTTC
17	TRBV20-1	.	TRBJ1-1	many	CSARDGRARTANTEAFF	TGCAGTGCTAGAGATGGGAGGGCAAGGACCGCGAACACTGAAGCTTTCTTT
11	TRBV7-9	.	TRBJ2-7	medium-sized	CASSSHYEQYF	TGTGCCAGCAGCTCCCACTACGAGCAGTACTTC
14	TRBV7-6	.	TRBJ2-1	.	CASSFGAAINEQFF	TGTGCCAGCAGCTTTGGGGCAGCGATCAATGAGCAGTTCTTC
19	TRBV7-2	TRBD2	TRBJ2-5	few	CASSLAQSGLAGGRETQYF	TGTGCCAGCAGCTTAGCGCAATCCGGACTAGCGGGAGGGCGGGAGACCCAGTACTTC
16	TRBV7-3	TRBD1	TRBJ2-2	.	CASSPSTGVSTGELFF	TGTGCCAGCAGCCCCTCGACAGGGGTGTCCACCGGGGAGCTGTTTTTT
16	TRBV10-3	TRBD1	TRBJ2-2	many	CASGDRVGWSTGELFF	TGTGCCTCGGGGGACAGGGTAGGGTGGAGCACCGGGGAGCTGTTTTTT
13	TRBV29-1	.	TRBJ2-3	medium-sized	CSALRTRTDTQYF	TGCAGCGCCCTTAGGACTCGCACAGATACGCAGTATTTT
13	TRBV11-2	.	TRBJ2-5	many	CASSLGVVETQYF	TGTGCCAGCAGCTTAGGAGTCGTAGAGACCCAGTACTTC
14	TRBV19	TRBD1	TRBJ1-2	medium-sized	CASRPGQSSYGYTF	TGTGCCAGTAGGCCGGGACAGTCTTCCTATGGCTACACCTTC
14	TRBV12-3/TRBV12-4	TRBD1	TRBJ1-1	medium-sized	CASRTGTGNTEAFF	TGTGCCAGCAGGACCGGGACAGGGAACACTGAAGCTTTCTTT
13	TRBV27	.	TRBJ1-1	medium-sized	CASSLSRHTEAFF	TGTGCCAGCAGTTTGTCCAGACACACTGAAGCTTTCTTT
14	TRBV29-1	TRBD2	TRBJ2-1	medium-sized	CSVGQREGDNEQFF	TGCAGCGTTGGACAGCGGGAGGGTGACAATGAGCAGTTCTTC
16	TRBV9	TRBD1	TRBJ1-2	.	CASSPERGGGGYGYTF	TGTGCCAGCAGCCCGGAGAGAGGGGGCGGGGGGTATGGCTACACCTTC
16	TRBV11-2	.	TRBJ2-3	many	CASSPPGLASTDTQYF	TGTGCCAGCAGCCCCCCCGGGCTAGCGAGCACAGATACGCAGTATTTT
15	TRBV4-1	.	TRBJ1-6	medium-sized	CASSQTIMGWEPLHF	TGCGCCAGCAGCCAAACGATTATGGGGTGGGAACCCCTCCACTTT
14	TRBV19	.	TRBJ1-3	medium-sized	CASSSGHPGNTIYF	TGTGCCAGTAGTTCGGGACACCCCGGAAACACCATATATTTT